These 25 T cell receptor beta chains came from one sample sequenced in a study of T cell repertoires in cytomegalovirus infection. TCRdb reprocessed the reads with MiXCR, giving one entry per CDR3 protein. This table holds 560,000 or so distinct CDR3 sequences, more than 15% found once. Sequencing was carried out using CD8+ T cells from PBMCs. The receptors stem from a human donor in good health (CMV status not recorded). Some clones in this sample may be carry-over from other donors' samples.

This clonotype was observed at least ten times. The chain carries TRBV7-2 and TRBJ1-1, with D unclear. Germline CDR1 SGHTA, CDR2 FQGNSA. V was pared by 2 bases and J by 3 bases, with 16 bases between. The CDR3 has 16 residues. This CDR3 is CASSLIPGRSDTEAFF. For the CDR3, the DNA is TGTGCCAGCAGCTTAATCCCTGGGCGGAGTGACACTGAAGCTTTCTTT.

J is TRBJ1-2 and V is TRBV12-3 or TRBV12-4, with a tentative D call TRBD1 (5 bases). V was cut by 3 bases and J by 0 bases, with 14 bases left in between. The CDR3 covers 16 residues. This CDR3 reads CASSLALDIANYGYTF. DNA of the CDR3: TGTGCCAGCAGTTTGGCCCTGGACATAGCTAACTATGGCTACACCTTC.

This clonotype came up many times. The rearrangement uses TRBV7-9 and TRBJ1-2; 9 bases fit TRBD1. The CDR3 has 17 amino acids. The V gene end was trimmed by 5 bases and the J gene end by 4 bases; junction bases not matched to a gene: 14. Germline V CDR1 and CDR2: SEHNR, FQNEAQ (reference sequence). CDR3 sequence: CASSLGGQGFASYGYTF. The CDR3 nucleotides read TGTGCCAGCAGCCTGGGGGGACAGGGTTTCGCAAGCTATGGCTACACCTTC.

This clonotype was picked up many times. The rearrangement uses TRBV28 and TRBJ2-3; D perhaps matches TRBD2 (6 bases). The CDR3 consists of 16 residues. Looked up from germline, CDR1 is MDHEN and CDR2 is SYDVKM. Trimming took off 6 bases at V and 0 bases at J, with 16 bases between the two ends. The CDR3 nucleotides are TGTGCCAGCAGCCTTATAGCGGAAGCTAGCACAGATACGCAGTATTTT. Protein product: CASSLIAEASTDTQYF.

This clonotype was detected only once. The rearrangement joins TRBV20-1 to TRBJ2-7; the D gene is possibly TRBD1 (5 bases). The ends were cut back, 0 bases at V and 0 bases at J, with 9 bases in the middle. From germline, CDR1 is DFQATT and CDR2 SNEGSKA (reference sequence). The CDR3 sequence is 14 residues long. The CDR3 coding sequence is TGCAGTGCTAGAGATACGCAGGGCTCCTACGAGCAGTACTTC. Protein sequence: CSARDTQGSYEQYF.

The chain links TRBV27 to TRBJ2-3, with D possibly matching TRBD1 (5 bases). CDR3 length: 16 residues. V was clipped by 4 bases and J by 1 base, with 15 bases between them. From germline, CDR1 is MNHEY and CDR2 SMNVEV (reference sequence). Here the CDR3 reads CASSSYKEGGTDTQYF. The DNA for the CDR3 is TGTGCCAGCAGTTCATACAAGGAAGGGGGCACAGATACGCAGTATTTT.

This clonotype was seen a few times. V is TRBV9 and J is TRBJ2-5, with 8 bases fitting TRBD2. The CDR3 sequence is 15 residues long. V dropped 4 bases and J dropped 3; count of bases not matched to a gene: 8. Germline values: CDR1 SGDLS, CDR2 YYNGEE. The CDR3 protein is CASSTGGGGEETQYF. In nucleotides, the CDR3 is TGTGCCAGCAGCACGGGGGGGGGTGGCGAAGAGACCCAGTACTTC.

This clonotype was found a few times. The gene calls are TRBV2 and TRBJ2-2; D is ambiguous. The V gene lost 0 bases and the J gene lost 3 bases, with 5 bases spanning the gap. The CDR3 runs 14 residues. Germline V lookup: CDR1 SNHLY, CDR2 FYNNEI. In DNA form, the CDR3 reads TGTGCCAGCAGTGAAGCCTGGGACACCGGGGAGCTGTTTTTT. Translation: CASSEAWDTGELFF.

This clonotype was detected ten times or more. The J gene is TRBJ2-1, the V gene TRBV7-2; D not resolved. The CDR3 is 11 residues long. Trimming took off 5 bases at V and 7 bases at J, with 6 bases between the two ends. Looked up from germline, CDR1 is SGHTA and CDR2 is FQGNSA. CDR3 coding DNA: TGTGCCAGCAGCCCTCAAAATGAGCAGTTCTTC. Its translation: CASSPQNEQFF.

This clonotype has just a few counts. This chain connects TRBV7-9 to TRBJ1-1, with D hard to call. Germline loops: CDR1 SEHNR, CDR2 FQNEAQ (reference sequence). CDR3 length equals 15 residues. V lost 5 bases to trimming and J lost 1 base, with 14 bases between them. The CDR3 protein is CASSPQKFSNTEAFF. CDR3 bases: TGTGCCAGCAGCCCCCAGAAATTCTCGAACACTGAAGCTTTCTTT.

With respect to this clonotype: A much bigger clone sits one base away, suggesting this may be a read error. CDR3 sequence (DNA): TGCAGTGCCGCCGAGGGCGCGAGCTCTGGGGCCAACGTCCTGACTTTC. Encoded protein: CSAAEGASSGANVLTF. J is TRBJ2-6 and V is TRBV20-1; D may be TRBD2 (5 bases). V lost 6 bases and J lost 0, with 15 bases in between. Germline V gene sequence: CDR1 DFQATT, CDR2 SNEGSKA (reference sequence). The CDR3 spans 16 residues.

This clonotype was counted at least ten times. This chain connects TRBV7-8 to TRBJ2-1; D possibly corresponds to TRBD1 (6 bases). The V gene lost 2 bases and the J gene lost 8 bases, with 13 bases spanning the gap. This CDR3 has 14 residues. The V gene's germline CDR1 is SGHVS and CDR2 FQNEAQ. As DNA, the CDR3 is TGTGCCAGCAGCTTATGGGGGCGATTCGATGAGCAGTTCTTC. It specifies CASSLWGRFDEQFF. The variable domain in full, completed from reference TRBV7-8 and TRBJ2-1, reads GAGVSQSPRYKVAKRGQDVALRCDPISGHVSLFWYQQALGQGPEFLTYFQNEAQLDKSGLPSDRFFAERPEGSVSTLKIQRTQQEDSAVYLCASSLWGRFDEQFFGPGTRLTVL.

The V and J genes are TRBV11-2 and TRBJ2-5, with 8 bases aligning to TRBD1. After removal of 4 bases from V and 5 bases from J, the junction contained 3 bases not matched to a gene. Germline CDR1 reads SGHAT; CDR2 reads FQNNGV. The CDR3 loop spans 13 amino acids. CDR3 in amino acids: CASSYRTGETQYF. CDR3 DNA: TGTGCCAGCAGCTACCGGACAGGGGAGACCCAGTACTTC.

In its sample, this clonotype was seen a few times. This sequence joins TRBV6-6 and TRBJ2-1, with TRBD1 as a possible D gene (6 bases). The ends were cut back, 6 bases at V and 6 bases at J, with 9 bases in the middle. CDR1 and CDR2 (germline): MNHNY, SVGAGI (reference sequence). CDR3 size: 12 residues. The CDR3 reads CASRQGVNEQFF. The CDR3 region has the DNA TGTGCCAGCAGACAGGGTGTCAATGAGCAGTTCTTC.

This clonotype was observed many times. This chain connects TRBV12-3 or TRBV12-4 to TRBJ1-1, with TRBD1 matching 7 bases. V shed 5 bases and J 6 bases; nucleotides not matched to a gene: 12. The CDR3 length is 15 residues. CDR3 in amino acids: CASSASRDRAAEAFF. The CDR3 bases are TGTGCCAGCAGTGCATCTCGAGACAGGGCGGCTGAAGCTTTCTTT.

This clonotype was picked up many times. The chain has TRBV6-1 and TRBJ2-3; possible D gene TRBD2, 6 bases. Germline V gives CDR1 MNHNS, CDR2 SASEGT. This CDR3 spans 14 amino acids. The V gene lost 7 bases and the J gene lost 5 bases, with 16 bases spanning the gap. CDR3 bases: TGTGCCAGCATGCTAGCGAACATGGGAGATACGCAGTATTTT. Translation: CASMLANMGDTQYF.

V gene TRBV7-6 combines with J gene TRBJ2-7, with a tentative D call TRBD2 (6 bases). Germline V gives CDR1 SGHVS, CDR2 FNYEAQ. V lost 2 bases and J lost 2, with 16 bases in between. The CDR3 loop spans 16 amino acids. The CDR3 spells CASSLREAGATYEQYF. Written as DNA, the CDR3 is TGTGCCAGCAGCTTAAGGGAGGCTGGAGCGACCTACGAGCAGTACTTC.

The chain is built from TRBV7-6 and TRBJ2-5, with D possibly matching TRBD1 (6 bases). This CDR3 region has 15 residues. In germline, CDR1 is SGHVS, CDR2 FNYEAQ. Trimming pared 1 base from V and 4 bases from J, leaving 13 bases between. The CDR3 region is CASSLVAGDLETQYF. As DNA, the CDR3 is TGTGCCAGCAGCTTAGTTGCAGGGGATTTAGAGACCCAGTACTTC.

The chain combines TRBV27 with TRBJ1-1; tentative D call: TRBD1 (6 bases). The CDR3 consists of 14 residues. Trimming stripped 1 base from V and 3 bases from J, with 9 bases between. Germline V lookup: CDR1 MNHEY, CDR2 SMNVEV (reference sequence). CDR3 residues: CASSLYRVDTEAFF. For the CDR3, the DNA is TGTGCCAGCAGTTTATACAGGGTTGACACTGAAGCTTTCTTT.

This clonotype was observed a few times. This rearrangement joins TRBV5-1 to TRBJ1-4; a weak D match, TRBD1 (5 bases). The length of the CDR3 is 15 residues. Trimming pared 4 bases from V and 2 bases from J, leaving 12 bases between. CDR1 and CDR2 (germline): SGHRS, YFSETQ. The CDR3 spells CASSRGSGTNEKLFF. The CDR3 bases are TGCGCCAGCAGCCGGGGGTCCGGGACTAATGAAAAACTGTTTTTT.

This clonotype was seen at least ten times. The chain couples TRBV7-8 to TRBJ2-5; D is perhaps TRBD2 (6 bases). V was pared by 3 bases and J by 4 bases, with 21 bases between. CDR3 length: 17 amino acids. The V gene's germline CDR1 is SGHVS and CDR2 FQNEAQ. CDR3 nucleotides: TGTGCCAGCAGCTTTCCCGCGGGGCCAGCTACCGGAGAGACCCAGTACTTC. Protein product: CASSFPAGPATGETQYF.

This clonotype was counted many times. The chain uses TRBV7-9 and TRBJ1-3, with D maybe TRBD1 (5 bases). Trimming stripped 4 bases from V and 0 bases from J, with 10 bases between. CDR3 size: 15 residues. Germline CDR1 and CDR2: SEHNR and FQNEAQ (reference sequence). CDR3 nucleotides: TGTGCCAGCAGCTCAGGGAGGAACTCTGGAAACACCATATATTTT. Protein product: CASSSGRNSGNTIYF.

J is TRBJ1-1 and V is TRBV6-2 or TRBV6-3; the D gene is possibly TRBD1 (5 bases). V lost 5 bases and J 1 base, leaving 14 bases between the germline ends. The CDR3 extends over 15 amino acids. From germline, CDR1 is MNHEY and CDR2 SVGEGT. Here the CDR3 reads CASSNTGTPNTEAFF. Written as DNA, the CDR3 is TGTGCCAGCAGTAATACCGGGACGCCGAACACTGAAGCTTTCTTT.

This clonotype appeared a few times. The chain joins TRBV27 to TRBJ2-7; 7 positions agree with TRBD2. V shed 1 base, J shed 0 bases, and the junction held 6 bases outside the gene matches. From germline, CDR1 is MNHEY and CDR2 SMNVEV (reference sequence). The CDR3 contains 16 residues. CDR3 sequence (DNA): TGTGCCAGCAGTTTATTAAGCGGGGACCACTCCTACGAGCAGTACTTC. Translating gives CASSLLSGDHSYEQYF.

The CDR3 region is CSARTSVLGAFF. The CDR3 nucleotides are TGCAGTGCTAGAACATCCGTCCTTGGGGCTTTCTTT. This rearrangement joins TRBV20-1 to TRBJ1-1; D is uncertain. The CDR3 runs to 12 residues. Between the trimmed V and J ends, which lost 2 bases and 11 bases, there was a span of 15 bases. Germline loops: CDR1 DFQATT, CDR2 SNEGSKA (reference sequence).